One sample yielded the 20 T cell receptor beta chains listed below, sequenced in a study of neoadjuvant anti-PD-1 for oral cavity cancer. Here immunoSEQ multiplex PCR was the method, and the copy in TCRdb shows in-frame clones only, minus some. The sample lists approximately 15,000 clones, 67% seen once, with about 2.5% in the top ten. Sample: PBMCs, taken before nivolumab (anti-PD-1) treatment. Every receptor here comes from a person aged 35 to 85 with oral cavity squamous cell carcinoma.

The J gene is TRBJ2-2, the V gene TRBV29-1; 9 bases map to TRBD1. V lost 4 bases to trimming and J lost 5 bases; unmatched junction nucleotides: 8. The CDR3 contains 15 residues. The germline V gene has CDR1 SQVTM and CDR2 ANQGSEA. DNA for the CDR3: TGCAGCGTTGCAATAGGGACAGGGCGGACCGGGGAGCTGTTTTTT. Its protein product is CSVAIGTGRTGELFF.

The chain has TRBV2 and TRBJ2-7; no definite D call. The germline V and J ends were trimmed by 4 bases and 0 bases, with 7 bases remaining between them. Per the germline V gene, CDR1 is SNHLY and CDR2 is FYNNEI. This CDR3 comprises 13 residues. CDR3 nucleotide sequence: TGTGCCAGCAGTGGGGTCGACTCCTACGAGCAGTACTTC. This translates into CASSGVDSYEQYF.

This sequence joins TRBV29-1 and TRBJ2-3; TRBD2 is a possible D gene (6 bases). The germline V gene has CDR1 SQVTM and CDR2 ANQGSEA. V lost 2 bases, J lost 2 bases, and 14 bases lay in between. The CDR3 is made up of 15 amino acids. The CDR3 DNA follows: TGCAGCGTTGAAAGGCAGGGACTTGTCACAGATACGCAGTATTTT. This gives the protein CSVERQGLVTDTQYF.

This chain connects TRBV2 to TRBJ2-1; D not certain. The germline CDR1 and CDR2 sequences are SNHLY and FYNNEI. The CDR3 has 11 amino acids. Trimming cost V 8 bases and J 5 bases, with 7 bases left between them. CDR3 sequence reads: CASGRNNEQFF. CDR3 DNA sequence: TGTGCCAGCGGTAGGAACAATGAGCAGTTCTTC.

CDR3 loop: CARGGVYYGYTF. CDR3 nucleotide sequence: TGTGCCAGAGGGGGGGTTTACTATGGCTACACCTTC. The V gene is TRBV6-5, the J gene TRBJ1-2, with TRBD1 as a possible D gene (6 bases). In germline, CDR1 is MNHEY, CDR2 SVGAGI. V lost 9 bases, J lost 3 bases, and 11 bases lay in between. This CDR3 is 12 amino acids long.

This chain links TRBV7-6 with TRBJ2-7; D is perhaps TRBD2 (6 bases). Germline CDR1 and CDR2: SGHVS and FNYEAQ. There are 15 residues in the CDR3. With 3 bases removed from V and 3 bases from J, the gap between germline ends came to 15 bases. CDR3 loop: CASSLVEGGLYEQYF. The CDR3 DNA sequence: TGTGCCAGCAGCTTGGTAGAGGGAGGACTCTACGAGCAGTACTTC.

This clone has a handful of counts. The rearrangement uses TRBV19 and TRBJ2-3; D is uncertain. Germline assignment: CDR1 LNHDA and CDR2 SQIVND (reference sequence). Trimming stripped 5 bases from V and 2 bases from J, with 8 bases between. The CDR3 length is 13 residues. The CDR3 reads CASSSQLTDTQYF. The CDR3 DNA reads TGTGCCAGTAGTTCACAGCTCACAGATACGCAGTATTTT. The full variable domain, completed using reference TRBV19 and TRBJ2-3, is DGGITQSPKYLFRKEGQNVTLSCEQNLNHDAMYWYRQDPGQGLRLIYYSQIVNDFQKGDIAEGYSVSREKKESFPLTVTSAQKNPTAFYLCASSSQLTDTQYFGPGTRLTVL.

The gene calls are TRBV11-2 and TRBJ2-6; no definite D call. Per germline, CDR1 SGHAT and CDR2 FQNNGV. V shed 3 bases and J shed 3 bases, with 3 bases lying between them. CDR3 size: 13 residues. The CDR3: CASSFDGANVLTF. The CDR3 nucleotides read TGTGCCAGCAGCTTCGATGGGGCCAACGTCCTGACTTTC.

This rearrangement joins TRBV5-1 to TRBJ2-5; 10 bases agree with TRBD2. The J call may be mistaken, given a closer DNA end match to TRBJ2-7. Looked up from germline, CDR1 is SGHRS and CDR2 is YFSETQ. The CDR3 runs to 15 residues. The DNA of the CDR3 is TGCGCCAGCAGCGGCGGGACTAGCGACACCTACGAGCAGTACTTC. Amino acid sequence: CASSGGTSDTYEQYF.

This chain links TRBV30 with TRBJ1-2; no clear D. CDR1 is GTSNPN and CDR2 is SVGIG in the germline V gene (reference sequence). The CDR3 totals 11 residues. Trimming pared 0 bases from V and 7 bases from J, leaving 6 bases between. The CDR3 bases are TGTGCCTGGAGTGTAAATGGTGGCTACACCTTC. Its translation is CAWSVNGGYTF.

V usage is TRBV5-4 and J usage is TRBJ1-1; maybe TRBD1 (5 bases). The V end was cut by 4 bases, the J end by 1 base, with 17 bases between. In germline, CDR1 is SGHNT, CDR2 YYREEE (reference sequence). This CDR3 is 16 amino acids long. CDR3 bases: TGTGCCAGCAGCGTGGGGCGTGGGGGATCGAACACTGAAGCTTTCTTT. Its protein product is CASSVGRGGSNTEAFF.

The rearrangement links TRBV9 to TRBJ2-1, with 14 positions matching TRBD2. The CDR3 consists of 16 residues. Germline V lookup: CDR1 SGDLS, CDR2 YYNGEE. With V trimmed by 4 bases and J by 7 bases, 7 bases remained unmatched. The CDR3 nucleotides are TGTGCCAGCAGCTCCCGGACTAGCGGGAGGCCTAATGAGCAGTTCTTC. This gives the protein CASSSRTSGRPNEQFF.

The chain links TRBV29-1 to TRBJ2-2; 10 bases align to TRBD1. Germline CDR1 SQVTM, CDR2 ANQGSEA. With 8 bases clipped from V and 5 bases from J, the junction kept 2 bases outside the gene matches. This CDR3 is 12 amino acids long. The CDR3, as DNA: TGCAGCTGGACAGGGGGTACCGGGGAGCTGTTTTTT. Its translation: CSWTGGTGELFF.

The chain is built from TRBV4-1 and TRBJ2-3, with 12 bases matching TRBD2. The CDR3 has 16 residues. V lost 3 bases and J lost 5; bases outside the gene matches: 6. The germline V gene encodes CDR1 MGHRA and CDR2 YSYEKL. CDR3 in amino acids: CASSQLLAGGGDTQYF. CDR3 bases: TGCGCCAGCAGCCAGCTACTAGCGGGGGGAGGAGATACGCAGTATTTT.

Here the CDR3 DNA reads TGTGCCAGCAGCGAGACTAGCGGGAGGCCCCTAGAGACCCAGTACTTC. Translated, it gives CASSETSGRPLETQYF. The J gene is TRBJ2-5, the V gene TRBV9; 13 nucleotides align to TRBD2. J gave up 4 bases and V 3 bases, and 6 bases lay outside the gene matches. CDR1 is SGDLS and CDR2 is YYNGEE in the germline V gene. This CDR3 region has 16 residues. Combining the CDR3 with reference TRBV9 and TRBJ2-5 gives the whole variable domain DSGVTQTPKHLITATGQRVTLRCSPRSGDLSVYWYQQSLDQGLQFLIQYYNGEERAKGNILERFSAQQFPDLHSELNLSSLELGDSALYFCASSETSGRPLETQYFGPGTRLLVL.

The CDR3 here is CASSLDGRNEQFF. The CDR3 nucleotides are TGTGCCAGCAGCTTAGATGGCCGCAATGAGCAGTTCTTC. V usage is TRBV7-8 and J usage is TRBJ2-1; D remains ambiguous. The CDR3 contains 13 residues. V was pared by 1 base and J by 6 bases, with 7 bases between. The germline gives CDR1 SGHVS, CDR2 FQNEAQ.

This chain connects TRBV10-3 to TRBJ2-7; D is possibly TRBD2 (5 bases). This CDR3 contains 11 residues. Trimming cost V 8 bases and J 0 bases, with 5 bases left between them. The germline CDR1 and CDR2 sequences are ENHRY and SYGVKD. In DNA, the CDR3 is TGTGCCATCCGGGACTCCTACGAGCAGTACTTC. Its translation is CAIRDSYEQYF.

In this sample, this clone turned up a few times. The J gene is TRBJ2-7, the V gene TRBV27, with 10 bases aligning to TRBD2. CDR1 MNHEY and CDR2 SMNVEV come from the germline V gene (reference sequence). V shed 6 bases and J 5 bases; nucleotides not matched to a gene: 7. The CDR3 length is 14 residues. The DNA for the CDR3 is TGTGCCAGCAGATCACTAGCGGGAACTAACGAGCAGTACTTC. Residues: CASRSLAGTNEQYF.

The chain recombines TRBV28 with TRBJ2-3, with no clear D. Per the germline V gene, CDR1 is MDHEN and CDR2 is SYDVKM. The CDR3 runs to 13 residues. Trimming took 6 bases from V and 1 from J, leaving 8 bases between them. The CDR3 sequence is CASSQEGTDTQYF. The CDR3, as DNA: TGTGCCAGCAGCCAAGAGGGCACAGATACGCAGTATTTT.

This rearrangement joins TRBV29-1 to TRBJ2-1; 8 bases match TRBD1. V shed 5 bases, J shed 7 bases, and the junction held 10 bases outside the gene matches. Germline-derived CDR1 and CDR2 are SQVTM and ANQGSEA. The CDR3 is 14 amino acids. CDR3 residues: CSVRGSDRANEQFF. CDR3 DNA: TGCAGCGTTAGGGGTTCGGACAGGGCTAATGAGCAGTTCTTC.